Described below is a single T cell receptor beta chain sequence and its context. No antigen is known for it. The sample comes from a study of graft-versus-host responses after intestinal transplantation. Study at large: Transplant types were multivisceral, liver-intestinal, or isolated intestinal. Each recipient received anti-thymocyte globulin induction, then tacrolimus and steroids for 2 to 4 years.

Study findings and constraints: Present in recipient marrow, GvH clones included some that appeared first in ileum or blood. Clonal ratios of graft-versus-host to host-versus-graft in allografts were high for patients exhibiting graft-donor T cell macrochimerism.

Clones were read by immunoSEQ multiplex PCR, and TCRdb kept only the in-frame ones, dropping some. In the table there are tens of thousands of clones, about 90% of which are singletons. This TCR came from a human donor who received an intestinal transplant. The sample was unstimulated CD8+ T cells sorted from spleen or lymph node cells, taken before intestinal transplant.

In DNA form, the CDR3 reads TGCGCCAGCAGCTTGCCGCGGGACAGGTCCACAGATACGCAGTATTTT. Its translation is CASSLPRDRSTDTQYF. The chain combines TRBV5-1 with TRBJ2-3; TRBD1 matches 8 bases. This CDR3 has 16 amino acids. With V trimmed by 1 base and J by 2 bases, 6 bases remained unmatched. The germline gives CDR1 SGHRS, CDR2 YFSETQ.